This T cell receptor (beta chain) originates from a study of vaccination effects on CD4 cells after COVID-19. Assay: immunoSEQ multiplex PCR; the TCRdb copy retains only in-frame clones and omits some. This table has tens of thousands of clones, around 72% appearing once. Sequencing in the ViraFEST assay came after antigen-specific CD4+ T cells had been expanded with viral peptide pools, which were used to stimulate PBMC. After around ten days in culture, the CD4+ T cells were isolated. The person had a PCR-confirmed SARS-CoV-2 infection during March to December 2020. The CDR3 is 15 amino acids. Germline V gene data show CDR1 as MNHEY and CDR2 as SVGAGI. The germline V and J ends were trimmed by 4 bases and 7 bases, with 20 bases remaining between them. Concerning this clone itself: Its antigen is still unknown.

The TCR sequence derives from a human donor who had a prior SARS-CoV-2 infection. The gene calls are TRBV6-5 and TRBJ2-7, with D maybe TRBD2 (6 bases). The sequenced sample was CD4+ T cells from PBMCs cultured with HIV peptides, obtained before COVID-19 vaccination. Noted subset: HIV-1 Nef peptide pool negative control/reference culture. The DNA for the CDR3 is TGTGCCAGCAGTTCCGGCCCCACCGGGGGTTGGGAGCAGTACTTC. Amino acids: CASSSGPTGGWEQYF.